Detailed here is one TCR beta chain. Its antigen is currently unknown. This specimen includes other DNA sequences encoding the same CDR3. The table came from immunoSEQ multiplex PCR; TCRdb's copy has only in-frame clones and leaves some out. The sample lists about 140,000 clones, just under 95% seen once, with roughly 5% in the top ten. These data originate in a study of T cell responses to AZD1222 COVID-19 vaccine. Study as a whole: Both about-4-week and about-12-week second-dose recipients were combined. Study-wide results and limits: Donors were largely white British and mainly female; clonal diversity was possibly underestimated. Baseline seropositivity occurred in only a handful of AZD1222 recipients. The span of vaccine-associated CD4 TCRs extended across spike, with dominance at 160-218 and 743-854.

Trimming at V came to 5 bases and at J to 3 bases, leaving 0 bases not matched to a gene. The germline CDR1 and CDR2 sequences are MNHEY and SMNVEV (reference sequence). The CDR3 is 12 amino acids. Specimen: peripheral blood, collected on day 0 of AZD1222 vaccination. This chain links TRBV27 with TRBJ2-7; 8 bases are shared with TRBD2. The TCR originated in an adult in good health. The CDR3 sequence is CASSRGGYEQYF. DNA for the CDR3: TGTGCCAGCAGTCGGGGGGGCTACGAGCAGTACTTC.